The table lists the clone carrying this T cell receptor (beta chain) with a count of one. As yet, its antigen is unknown. The data were obtained in a study of cytomegalovirus exposure and HLA in healthy donors. Study results and limitations: Later on, an analysis found that several of the most significant clusters appeared to be linked to common viral pathogens, which included parvovirus B19.

PCR employed 60 Vbeta and 13 Jbeta primers. Sequenced by immunoSEQ multiplex PCR; TCRdb stores in-frame clones only, minus some. This table has about 130,000 clones, more than 70% appearing once. CDR1 and CDR2 from the germline V gene are MRHNA and SNTAGT. The CDR3 spans 14 residues. The ends lost 4 bases at V and 6 bases at J; junction bases unmatched: 7. The source is a man aged 50 to 60 in good health and CMV-seropositive. The sample consisted of PBMCs. This sequence joins TRBV6-4 and TRBJ1-1, with 8 bases identical to TRBD1. The CDR3 loop is CASSVDSGGPEAFF. For the CDR3, the DNA is TGTGCCAGCAGTGTGGACTCAGGGGGCCCTGAAGCTTTCTTT.